Listed here are 4 T cell receptor beta chains from one sample, sequenced in a study of control samples from healthy donors and cancer patients. Here immunoSEQ multiplex PCR was the method, and the copy in TCRdb shows in-frame clones only, minus some. The repertoire includes roughly 120,000 clones, approximately 87% of them detected once, and 9% to 13% sits in the top ten. Sequenced input: blood. These receptor sequences come from a man between 25 and 39 years old in good health.

The chain has TRBV10-2 and TRBJ1-2, with D perhaps matching TRBD1 (5 bases). The length of the CDR3 is 14 residues. Germline V lookup: CDR1 WSHSY, CDR2 SAAADI. With 0 bases removed from V and 7 bases from J, the gap between germline ends came to 12 bases. CDR3 nucleotides: TGCGCCAGCAGTGAGTCCGGGGGGTGGTTTGGCTACACCTTC. Protein sequence: CASSESGGWFGYTF.

The chain combines TRBV6-5 with TRBJ1-1, with a weak D call TRBD1 (5 bases). CDR1 and CDR2 (germline): MNHEY, SVGAGI. The CDR3 has 13 residues. V dropped 9 bases and J dropped 5 bases, with 16 bases sitting between them. CDR3 DNA sequence: TGTGCCAGTGGGAGGGGCCTGGAAACTGAAGCTTTCTTT. It codes for CASGRGLETEAFF.

This clone has just a few counts. The V and J genes are TRBV2 and TRBJ1-2; D ambiguous. The CDR3 runs 13 residues. V was pared by 10 bases and J by 4 bases, with 16 bases between. Germline V gene data show CDR1 as SNHLY and CDR2 as FYNNEI. The CDR3 loop reads CAKTRDRIYGYTF. The CDR3 region has the DNA TGTGCCAAGACGAGAGACCGGATCTATGGCTACACCTTC.

The V and J genes are TRBV9 and TRBJ1-1, with D unresolved. V shed 0 bases and J shed 0 bases, with 9 bases lying between them. The CDR3 runs to 15 residues. Germline CDR1 reads SGDLS; CDR2 reads YYNGEE. The CDR3 region has the DNA TGTGCCAGCAGCGTAGAAGGGAACTTGAACACTGAAGCTTTCTTT. Residues: CASSVEGNLNTEAFF.